This TCR beta chain emerged from a study of T cell changes during pregnancy in multiple sclerosis. Repertoires were generated with immunoSEQ multiplex PCR, while TCRdb's copy carries only in-frame clones and drops some. Here the sample spans 55,000 or so clones, around 92% being singletons. This CDR3 region has 13 residues. V lost 6 bases and J lost 8; bases outside the gene matches: 8. Germline V gene data show CDR1 as SNHLY and CDR2 as FYNNEI. The chain combines TRBV2 with TRBJ1-2; TRBD1 matches 8 bases. The sample here was CD4+ T cells from peripheral blood mononuclear cells, taken after pregnancy. The origin of this receptor is a female donor in good health, enrolled as a control in a pregnancy study. Here the CDR3 reads CASRDQGAIGYTF. The CDR3 nucleotides read TGTGCCAGCAGGGACCAGGGGGCGATCGGCTACACCTTC.